Listed below are T cell receptor beta chains from one sample, sequenced in a study of blood T cell repertoires in COVID-19. Assay: immunoSEQ multiplex PCR; the TCRdb copy retains only in-frame clones and omits some. This table holds a few hundred thousand clones, roughly 88% found once. Input material: peripheral blood. The origin of the receptors is a man aged 50 to 60 with active or convalescent COVID-19. The CDR3 runs from the conserved cysteine through the conserved F or W. D genes are given only for firm matches. Size tells how often a clone was seen (once, few, many) or the class of an expanded clone, and some rows leave it out.

NA | TRBJ1-1 | TRBV13 | NA | CASSLWGRGEAFF
NA | TRBJ1-6 | TRBV4-1 | NA | CASSQAWAGDYNSPLHF
NA | TRBJ2-7 | TRBV5-1 | NA | CASSRSGRGSYEQYF
NA | TRBJ1-1 | TRBV20-1 | NA | CSASIRGFMNTEAFF
NA | TRBJ2-2 | TRBV5-1 | NA | CASSLGVSGAGELFF
NA | TRBJ1-1 | TRBV18 | TRBD1 | CASSRDRVPEAFF
few | TRBJ2-5 | TRBV6-5 | NA | CASSQVLQETQYF
NA | TRBJ1-5 | TRBV2 | NA | CASGLKGGLDQPQHF
NA | TRBJ1-5 | TRBV4-3 | NA | CASSQDLTPRPQHF
NA | TRBJ2-2 | TRBV3-1/TRBV3-2 | NA | CASSQEGRLNTGELFF
once | TRBJ1-1 | TRBV5-5 | NA | CASSLSGMNTEAFF
NA | TRBJ1-4 | TRBV5-1 | NA | CASSFYGDGNEKLFF
NA | TRBJ1-3 | TRBV14 | NA | CASSQGRNTIYF
once | TRBJ1-5 | TRBV6-5 | NA | CASRGQPNQPQHF
NA | TRBJ2-1 | TRBV3-1/TRBV3-2 | TRBD2 | CASSQDWGVAGDNEQFF
NA | TRBJ2-7 | TRBV19 | NA | CASSISRAGDEQYF
once | TRBJ1-2 | TRBV18 | TRBD1 | CASSPGTGSNGGYTF
NA | TRBJ2-3 | TRBV7-2 | TRBD2 | CASSLVWTRKDTQYF
once | TRBJ2-3 | TRBV18 | NA | CASSPWEIAAVTDTQYF
NA | TRBJ1-2 | TRBV28 | TRBD1 | CASSLQGYYGYTF
NA | TRBJ2-5 | TRBV29-1 | TRBD2 | CSVEHMGGVRTQYF
NA | TRBJ2-5 | TRBV6-5 | TRBD2 | CASSYWAGGGTQYF
NA | TRBJ1-5 | TRBV19 | TRBD1 | CASSDTGGRSGPQHF
NA | TRBJ1-2 | TRBV24-1 | TRBD1 | CATSRQGNGYTF
NA | TRBJ2-4 | TRBV7-2 | NA | CASSLTGLKNIQYF
few | TRBJ1-2 | TRBV19 | NA | CASSRRGGVYGYTF
once | TRBJ2-1 | TRBV5-5 | TRBD2 | CASSLAGPNTNEQFF
NA | TRBJ2-3 | TRBV6-1 | NA | CASSEPGKTKRTDTQYF
NA | TRBJ1-4 | TRBV11-3 | NA | CASSPDRSVRRGGNEKLFF
NA | TRBJ2-5 | TRBV18 | TRBD1 | CASSRQGSETQYF
many | TRBJ2-1 | TRBV11-2 | TRBD1 | CASSSGNRGHYNEQFF
once | TRBJ1-1 | TRBV2 | NA | CASSATGNTEAFF
few | TRBJ1-6 | TRBV18 | TRBD1 | CASSPRTGWNSPLHF
NA | TRBJ2-5 | TRBV7-8 | TRBD2 | CASSLREGFRETQYF
NA | TRBJ1-2 | TRBV7-2 | NA | CASRQYGYTF
NA | TRBJ2-1 | TRBV7-9 | NA | CASSLGVAGQFF
NA | TRBJ1-1 | TRBV7-9 | NA | CASSPVGGTEAFF
NA | TRBJ2-2 | TRBV5-1 | NA | CASRRVGDTGELFF
NA | TRBJ2-1 | TRBV5-1 | TRBD1 | CASSLWTGQTYNEQFF
NA | TRBJ1-5 | TRBV30 | NA | CAFTSTADQPQHF
NA | TRBJ2-2 | TRBV12-3/TRBV12-4 | NA | CASSMLDSGELFF
NA | TRBJ1-5 | TRBV7-2 | TRBD1 | CASSSGTGTYQPQHF